This T cell receptor (beta chain) is from a study of T cell repertoires in cytomegalovirus infection. In the study overall: Matching HLA type, along with CMV infection, was indicated by public TCR beta signatures.

The CDR3 sequence is 14 residues long. With 7 bases clipped from V and 1 base from J, the junction kept 5 bases outside the gene matches. From germline, CDR1 is MNHEY and CDR2 SMNVEV (reference sequence). This clonotype was counted only a few times. Its antigen is unknown. TCRdb reprocessed the reads with MiXCR, giving one entry per CDR3 protein. This repertoire shows some 900,000 distinct CDR3 sequences, less than 35% found once; its top ten account for around 12%. The source was cultured CD8+ T cells from PBMCs, collected from culture after CMV antigen stimulation. The sequence derives from a human donor in good health (CMV status not recorded). Some clones in this sample may be carry-over from other donors' samples. The chain uses TRBV27 and TRBJ1-1, with 8 bases lining up with TRBD1. This CDR3 is CASTLTGGNTEAFF. DNA for the CDR3: TGTGCCAGCACTCTTACAGGGGGGAACACTGAAGCTTTCTTT.